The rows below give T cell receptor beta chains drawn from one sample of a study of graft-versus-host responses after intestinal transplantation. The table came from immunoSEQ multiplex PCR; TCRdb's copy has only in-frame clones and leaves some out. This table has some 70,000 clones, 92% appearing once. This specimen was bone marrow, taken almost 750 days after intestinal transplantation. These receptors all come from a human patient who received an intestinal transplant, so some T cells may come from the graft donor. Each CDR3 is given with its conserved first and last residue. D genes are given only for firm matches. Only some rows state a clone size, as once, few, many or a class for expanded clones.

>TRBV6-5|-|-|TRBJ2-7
CASSYSAGPNEQYF
TGTGCCAGCAGTTACTCGGCAGGGCCCAACGAGCAGTACTTC
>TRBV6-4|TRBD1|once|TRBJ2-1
CASSDGTGGNEQFF
TGTGCCAGCAGTGACGGGACAGGGGGCAATGAGCAGTTCTTC
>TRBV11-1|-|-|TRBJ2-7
CASSLARGDSYEQYF
TGTGCCAGCAGCTTAGCGAGGGGGGACTCCTACGAGCAGTACTTC
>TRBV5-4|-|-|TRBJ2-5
CASSKGVGETQYF
TGTGCCAGCAGCAAGGGGGTGGGGGAGACCCAGTACTTC
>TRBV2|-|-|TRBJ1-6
CASILDSTRSPLHF
-
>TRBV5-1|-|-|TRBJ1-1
CASSLAGLGYTEAFF
TGCGCCAGCAGCTTGGCGGGGTTAGGGTACACTGAAGCTTTCTTT
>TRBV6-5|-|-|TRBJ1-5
CASSYVGYGQPQHF
TGTGCCAGCAGTTACGTAGGTTATGGGCAGCCCCAGCATTTT
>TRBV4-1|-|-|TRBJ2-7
CASSQLAFHEQYF
TGCGCCAGCAGCCAACTAGCTTTCCACGAGCAGTACTTC
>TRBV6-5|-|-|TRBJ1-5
CASSYLGINQPQHF
TGTGCCAGCAGTTACTTGGGCATCAATCAGCCCCAGCATTTT
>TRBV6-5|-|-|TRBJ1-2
CASSRGGGNYGYTF
TGTGCCAGCAGCCGCGGAGGCGGAAACTATGGCTACACCTTC
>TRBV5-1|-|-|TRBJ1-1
CASSLDRGRAFF
TGCGCCAGCAGCTTGGATCGGGGTAGGGCTTTCTTT
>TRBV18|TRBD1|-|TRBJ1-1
CASSHGQGMNTEAFF
TGTGCCAGCTCACACGGACAGGGAATGAACACTGAAGCTTTCTTT
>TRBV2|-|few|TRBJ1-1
CASRELDRYTEAFF
TGTGCCAGCAGGGAATTGGACAGATACACTGAAGCTTTCTTT
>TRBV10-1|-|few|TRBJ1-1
CASSEAGWTEAFF
TGCGCCAGCAGTGAGGCAGGATGGACTGAAGCTTTCTTT